The 16 T cell receptor beta chains given below trace back to one sample, sequenced in a study of glioma-infiltrating T cells after dendritic cell vaccination. The table came from immunoSEQ multiplex PCR; TCRdb's copy has only in-frame clones and leaves some out. The repertoire has approximately 91,000 clones, about 81% of them found once; the top ten carry roughly 2.1%. Specified time point: after dendritic cell vaccination, including at tumor progression/relapse. Material: blood, obtained after dendritic cell vaccination. The source of these receptors is a human donor with glioblastoma.

This chain joins TRBV27 and TRBJ1-2, with 7 bases identical to TRBD1. The V gene's germline CDR1 is MNHEY and CDR2 SMNVEV (reference sequence). This CDR3 is built from 16 residues. The V gene end was trimmed by 5 bases and the J gene end by 3 bases; junction bases not matched to a gene: 12. The chain's CDR3 is CASSKISGTEYYGYTF. CDR3 nucleotides: TGTGCCAGCAGTAAAATATCCGGGACAGAGTACTATGGCTACACCTTC.

This clone is medium-sized within its sample. The chain combines TRBV27 with TRBJ1-5; tentative D call: TRBD1 (5 bases). CDR1 and CDR2 (germline): MNHEY, SMNVEV (reference sequence). Trimming took 4 bases from V and 6 from J, leaving 13 bases between them. The CDR3 has 14 residues. The CDR3 bases are TGTGCCAGCAGTTCCCCCGGGAGGGGTCAGCCCCAGCATTTT. This sequence encodes CASSSPGRGQPQHF.

The rearrangement joins TRBV10-3 to TRBJ2-5, with TRBD1 as a possible D gene (6 bases). Per germline, CDR1 ENHRY and CDR2 SYGVKD. Trimming took off 10 bases at V and 5 bases at J, with 20 bases between the two ends. The CDR3 consists of 14 residues. In DNA, the CDR3 is TGTGCCAGCAGGAAGGGGGATCGGGCGGAGACCCAGTACTTC. It is translated as CASRKGDRAETQYF.

This clone was seen a single time. This chain uses TRBV6-6 with TRBJ2-7; D ambiguous. The CDR3 length is 12 residues. Germline V gene sequence: CDR1 MNHNY, CDR2 SVGAGI (reference sequence). V lost 6 bases, J lost 3 bases, and 9 bases lay in between. The CDR3 DNA sequence: TGTGCCAGCAGACCAGATGACTACGAGCAGTACGTC. Its protein product is CASRPDDYEQYV.

The chain combines TRBV28 with TRBJ2-4, with D perhaps TRBD1 (5 bases). V was trimmed by 3 bases and J by 6 bases, leaving 12 bases between them. The CDR3 spans 14 residues. CDR1 MDHEN and CDR2 SYDVKM come from the germline V gene. Here the CDR3 reads CASSFSGQGNIQYF. In nucleotides, the CDR3 is TGTGCCAGCAGTTTCTCCGGGCAGGGAAACATTCAGTACTTC.

The V call is TRBV18, the J call TRBJ1-2; D not certain. CDR3 length equals 15 residues. Germline values: CDR1 KGHSH, CDR2 LQKENI. Trimming stripped 2 bases from V and 0 bases from J, with 10 bases between. Here the CDR3 reads CASSPTRDSNYGYTF. As DNA, the CDR3 is TGTGCCAGCTCACCAACCCGGGATTCTAACTATGGCTACACCTTC.

V gene TRBV4-2 combines with J gene TRBJ2-7, with 10 bases that match TRBD2. CDR3 size: 15 residues. V shed 3 bases, J shed 3 bases, and the junction held 5 bases outside the gene matches. Germline-derived CDR1 and CDR2 are LGHNA and YNFKEQ. The CDR3 region is CASSQGLATNYEQYF. Written as DNA, the CDR3 is TGTGCCAGCAGCCAGGGACTAGCGACAAACTACGAGCAGTACTTC.

The chain is built from TRBV7-2 and TRBJ1-1; 7 bases are a match to TRBD1. The CDR3 length is 15 residues. The germline gives CDR1 SGHTA, CDR2 FQGNSA. The ends lost 5 bases at V and 5 bases at J; junction bases unmatched: 11. This CDR3 is CASSIGIRGNTEAFF. The CDR3 nucleotides are TGTGCCAGCAGCATAGGAATCAGGGGGAATACTGAAGCTTTCTTT.

J is TRBJ2-7 and V is TRBV28; perhaps TRBD2 as D (5 bases). CDR1 and CDR2 (germline): MDHEN, SYDVKM. The CDR3 covers 15 residues. Trimming removed 3 bases from V and 2 bases from J, with 14 bases in between. The CDR3 is CASSFLLGNTYEQYF. CDR3 nucleotide sequence: TGTGCCAGCAGTTTCCTACTCGGGAACACCTACGAGCAGTACTTC.

The chain carries TRBV7-2 and TRBJ2-1; the match to TRBD2 covers 15 bases. Germline CDR1 and CDR2: SGHTA and FQGNSA. V was clipped by 5 bases and J by 6 bases; unmatched bases: 8. This CDR3 contains 17 residues. CDR3 in amino acids: CASSPGTSGGKLNEQFF. The CDR3, as DNA: TGTGCCAGCAGCCCAGGGACTAGCGGGGGGAAACTCAATGAGCAGTTCTTC.

The chain couples TRBV27 to TRBJ2-1; possibly TRBD2 for D (7 bases). The V gene's germline CDR1 is MNHEY and CDR2 SMNVEV (reference sequence). CDR3 length: 15 residues. V shed 3 bases and J shed 3 bases, with 12 bases lying between them. Here the CDR3 reads CASSFTGGLYNEQFF. The CDR3 DNA reads as TGTGCCAGCAGTTTTACGGGGGGCCTCTACAATGAGCAGTTCTTC.

This rearrangement joins TRBV5-1 to TRBJ1-4; 10 nucleotides line up with TRBD1. Germline-derived CDR1 and CDR2 are SGHRS and YFSETQ. The CDR3 sequence is 15 residues long. V trimming: 4 bases; J trimming: 7 bases; junction bases outside the gene matches: 7. For the CDR3, the DNA is TGCGCCAGCAGCATAGGGACAGGGGTGCGTGAAAAACTGTTTTTT. Protein: CASSIGTGVREKLFF.

This chain links TRBV5-1 with TRBJ1-1; perhaps TRBD1 as D (5 bases). CDR1 and CDR2 (germline): SGHRS, YFSETQ. This CDR3 is 17 amino acids long. V lost 3 bases and J 3 bases, leaving 21 bases between the germline ends. The CDR3 here is CASSWLAGPGVDTEAFF. The CDR3 nucleotides are TGCGCCAGCAGCTGGCTCGCGGGACCGGGAGTGGACACTGAAGCTTTCTTT.

V gene TRBV5-5 combines with J gene TRBJ2-7, with no clear D. The V end was cut by 0 bases, the J end by 2 bases, with 9 bases between. Germline V gives CDR1 SGHKS, CDR2 YYEKEE (reference sequence). This CDR3 is 14 amino acids long. This chain's CDR3 is CASSLAAGPYEQYV. Here the CDR3 DNA reads TGTGCCAGCAGCTTGGCCGCAGGTCCCTACGAGCAGTACGTC.

This clone was seen a few times. The CDR3 sequence: CASSYRGQGPETQYF. The CDR3 bases are TGTGCCAGCAGTTACCGGGGACAAGGCCCAGAGACCCAGTACTTC. V is TRBV6-5 and J is TRBJ2-5; TRBD1 might be the D (6 bases). Germline V gene data show CDR1 as MNHEY and CDR2 as SVGAGI. Trimming shortened V by 2 bases and J by 4 bases, and 14 bases separated the two germline ends. There are 15 residues in the CDR3.

The gene calls are TRBV7-8 and TRBJ2-7; 12 bases are shared with TRBD2. Per germline, CDR1 SGHVS and CDR2 FQNEAQ. J lost 6 bases, V lost 1 base, and 16 bases had no gene match. The CDR3 spans 19 residues. CDR3 coding DNA: TGTGCCAGCAGCTTAGTTCCTAGGACTAGCGGGAAACTTCGATTCGAGCAGTACGTC. Amino acid sequence: CASSLVPRTSGKLRFEQYV.